The rows below give T cell receptor beta chains drawn from one sample of a study of neurological immune-mediated disorders. TCRdb analysed the 5' RACE reads with MiXCR anew, one entry per CDR3 protein. This table holds roughly 100,000 distinct CDR3 sequences, 3.5% found once. What was sequenced was PBMCs. Receptors were obtained from a woman in her forties or fifties with multiple sclerosis. Each CDR3 is given with its conserved first and last residue.

TRBV5-6,TRBJ2-7,CASTTGVTSYEQYF
TRBV18,TRBJ2-3,CASSQQGATDTQYF
TRBV12-3/TRBV12-4,TRBJ2-3,CASSPYLLADTQYF
TRBV7-2,TRBJ1-2,CASSPASSYGYTF
TRBV7-9,TRBJ1-1,CASSIDRVNTEAFF
TRBV9,TRBJ2-5,CASSVEGGLGETQYF
TRBV27,TRBJ2-7,CASSFSRPHEQYF
TRBV20-1,TRBJ1-5,CSARDFDGEAGQPQHF
TRBV18,TRBJ1-4,CASSLRDSHEKLFF
TRBV5-1,TRBJ2-3,CASSTGQISTDTQYF
TRBV5-6,TRBJ1-2,CASSFFYRANYGYTF
TRBV5-1,TRBJ2-1,CASSLDTSGGRYNEQFF
TRBV6-2/TRBV6-3,TRBJ2-1,CASSSFQSLSYNEQFF
TRBV20-1,TRBJ2-2,CSARLAGDTGELFF